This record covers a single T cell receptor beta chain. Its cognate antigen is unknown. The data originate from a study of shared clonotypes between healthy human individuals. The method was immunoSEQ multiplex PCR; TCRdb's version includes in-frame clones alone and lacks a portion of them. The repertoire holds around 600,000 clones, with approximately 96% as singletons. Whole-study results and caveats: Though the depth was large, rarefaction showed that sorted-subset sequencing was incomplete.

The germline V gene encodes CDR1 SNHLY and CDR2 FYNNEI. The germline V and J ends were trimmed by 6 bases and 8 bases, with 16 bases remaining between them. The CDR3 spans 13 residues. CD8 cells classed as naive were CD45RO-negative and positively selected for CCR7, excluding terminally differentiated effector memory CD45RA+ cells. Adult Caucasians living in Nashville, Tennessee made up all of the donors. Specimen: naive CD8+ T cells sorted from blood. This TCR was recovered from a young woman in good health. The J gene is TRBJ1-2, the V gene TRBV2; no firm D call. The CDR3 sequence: CASSLAWMEGYTF. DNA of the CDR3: TGTGCCAGCAGCCTAGCGTGGATGGAGGGCTACACCTTC.